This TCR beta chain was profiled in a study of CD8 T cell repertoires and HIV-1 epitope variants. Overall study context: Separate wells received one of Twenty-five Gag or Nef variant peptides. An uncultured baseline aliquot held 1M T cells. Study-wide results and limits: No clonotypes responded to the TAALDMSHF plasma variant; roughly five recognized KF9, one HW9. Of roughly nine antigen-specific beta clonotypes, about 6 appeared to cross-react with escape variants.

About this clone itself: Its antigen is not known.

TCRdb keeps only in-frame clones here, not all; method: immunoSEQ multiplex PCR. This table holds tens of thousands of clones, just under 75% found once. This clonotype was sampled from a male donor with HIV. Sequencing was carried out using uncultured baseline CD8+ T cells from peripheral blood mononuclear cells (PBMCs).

The CDR3 bases are TGTGCCAGCAGTTCGGGGGGTGGTGGCTACACCTTC. It yields the protein CASSSGGGGYTF. The chain has TRBV9 and TRBJ1-2, with TRBD1 as a possible D gene (5 bases). Per germline, CDR1 SGDLS and CDR2 YYNGEE. This CDR3 comprises 12 residues. V lost 5 bases to trimming and J lost 7 bases, with 12 bases between them. Drawing the rest from reference TRBV9 and TRBJ1-2, the complete variable domain is DSGVTQTPKHLITATGQRVTLRCSPRSGDLSVYWYQQSLDQGLQFLIQYYNGEERAKGNILERFSAQQFPDLHSELNLSSLELGDSALYFCASSSGGGGYTFGSGTRLTVV.